Following are 27 T cell receptor beta chains from one sample sequenced in a study of blood T cell repertoires in COVID-19. Some clones are missing from TCRdb's copy, which holds only in-frame ones; the method was immunoSEQ multiplex PCR. The sample lists some 150,000 clones, roughly 90% seen once, with around 0.91% in the top ten. The sample taken for sequencing was peripheral blood. All receptors derive from a woman aged 45-65 years with acute or convalescent COVID-19.

The chain couples TRBV6-5 to TRBJ1-2; tentative D call: TRBD1 (5 bases). This CDR3 comprises 13 residues. Trimming stripped 2 bases from V and 8 bases from J, with 12 bases between. CDR1 and CDR2 from the germline V gene are MNHEY and SVGAGI. CDR3 sequence reads: CASSYKGDDGYTF. Written as DNA, the CDR3 is TGTGCCAGCAGTTACAAAGGGGATGACGGCTACACCTTC.

The chain joins TRBV24-1 to TRBJ1-2; 12 bases agree with TRBD1. Germline V gene sequence: CDR1 KGHDR, CDR2 SFDVKD. The junction had 6 bases not matched to a gene; V was cut back by 4 bases and J by 7 bases. The CDR3 runs 15 residues. The CDR3 bases are TGTGCCACCAGTGAGGGGGGACAGGGGGCGTCTGGCTACACCTTC. Protein product: CATSEGGQGASGYTF.

The chain is built from TRBV5-1 and TRBJ1-2; the match to TRBD1 covers 9 bases. V trimming: 4 bases; J trimming: 0 bases; junction bases outside the gene matches: 10. This CDR3 has 17 residues. Germline V lookup: CDR1 SGHRS, CDR2 YFSETQ. The CDR3 sequence: CASSLGTGSGSNYGYTF. The CDR3, as DNA: TGCGCCAGCAGCCTCGGGACAGGGAGCGGCTCTAACTATGGCTACACCTTC.

The rearrangement uses TRBV5-1 and TRBJ2-6; D perhaps matches TRBD1 (5 bases). This CDR3 comprises 15 residues. Per the germline V gene, CDR1 is SGHRS and CDR2 is YFSETQ. The V gene lost 0 bases and the J gene lost 2 bases, with 6 bases spanning the gap. The CDR3 here is CASSLVGAGANVLTF. The CDR3 region has the DNA TGCGCCAGCAGCTTGGTAGGGGCTGGGGCCAACGTCCTGACTTTC. Using reference TRBV5-1 and TRBJ2-6 for the parts outside the CDR3, the full variable domain is KAGVTQTPRYLIKTRGQQVTLSCSPISGHRSVSWYQQTPGQGLQFLFEYFSETQRNKGNFPGRFSGRQFSNSRSEMNVSTLELGDSALYLCASSLVGAGANVLTFGAGSRLTVL.

This chain's CDR3 is CASSFGGITYGYTF. The CDR3 nucleotides are TGTGCCAGTAGTTTCGGGGGTATTACATATGGCTACACCTTC. The chain is built from TRBV19 and TRBJ1-2, with a weak D call TRBD1 (5 bases). The CDR3 is 14 residues long. Trimming took off 5 bases at V and 5 bases at J, with 15 bases between the two ends. Germline V lookup: CDR1 LNHDA, CDR2 SQIVND (reference sequence).

In this sample, this clone turned up once. This chain uses TRBV6-5 with TRBJ2-5; tentatively, D is TRBD2 (6 bases). Germline V gene lookup returns CDR1 MNHEY and CDR2 SVGAGI. The CDR3 has 12 amino acids. Trimming removed 7 bases at V and 3 bases at J, with 9 bases between. The CDR3 sequence is CASTLAEETQYF. The CDR3 DNA sequence: TGTGCCAGCACCTTAGCGGAAGAGACCCAGTACTTC.

This chain connects TRBV29-1 to TRBJ2-2, with 12 bases aligning to TRBD1. Germline assignment: CDR1 SQVTM and CDR2 ANQGSEA. The CDR3 loop spans 16 amino acids. The V gene end was trimmed by 4 bases and the J gene end by 10 bases; junction bases not matched to a gene: 13. CDR3: CSVAPSGQGAGVELFF. The CDR3 nucleotides are TGCAGCGTTGCGCCATCGGGACAGGGGGCGGGTGTGGAGCTGTTTTTT.

The CDR3 spells CASSQEHRGNYGYTF. CDR3 bases: TGTGCCAGCAGCCAAGAACACAGGGGAAACTATGGCTACACCTTC. The chain recombines TRBV7-3 with TRBJ1-2, with 7 bases lining up with TRBD1. This CDR3 is built from 15 residues. V shed 5 bases and J 2 bases; nucleotides not matched to a gene: 8. Looked up from germline, CDR1 is SGHTA and CDR2 is FQGTGA. The variable domain in full, with the rest retrieved from reference TRBV7-3 and TRBJ1-2, is GAGVSQTPSNKVTEKGKYVELRCDPISGHTALYWYRQSLGQGPEFLIYFQGTGAADDSGLPNDRFFAVRPEGSVSTLKIQRTERGDSAVYLCASSQEHRGNYGYTFGSGTRLTVV.

This rearrangement joins TRBV19 to TRBJ2-1; 9 bases are a match to TRBD2. The CDR3 totals 15 residues. Trimming at V came to 5 bases and at J to 4 bases, leaving 6 bases not matched to a gene. The germline V gene encodes CDR1 LNHDA and CDR2 SQIVND (reference sequence). The CDR3 DNA sequence: TGTGCCAGTAGTGGGTCGGCGGGGGGGTACAATGAGCAGTTCTTC. This codes for CASSGSAGGYNEQFF.

The chain recombines TRBV28 with TRBJ1-1, with D perhaps matching TRBD1 (5 bases). This CDR3 spans 14 amino acids. With 8 bases removed from V and 5 bases from J, the gap between germline ends came to 18 bases. The V gene's germline CDR1 is MDHEN and CDR2 SYDVKM. The CDR3 region has the DNA TGTGCCAGCCCTTCTACGGGGGAACGGACTGAAGCTTTCTTT. It encodes CASPSTGERTEAFF.

The rearrangement uses TRBV19 and TRBJ1-5; 7 nucleotides line up with TRBD1. Losses at the gene ends were 5 bases for V and 7 bases for J; bases not matched to a gene: 14. This CDR3 contains 16 residues. CDR1 is LNHDA and CDR2 is SQIVND in the germline V gene (reference sequence). CDR3 DNA sequence: TGTGCCAGTAGTCCCCAGGGGGTAGGGAGGCCCCAGCCCCAGCATTTT. Its translation: CASSPQGVGRPQPQHF.

This clone was observed once. The chain joins TRBV6-6 to TRBJ2-5; D possibly corresponds to TRBD2 (6 bases). Germline CDR1 is MNHNY and CDR2 is SVGAGI (reference sequence). V was shortened by 5 bases and J by 1 base, with 11 bases between the two germline ends. This CDR3 has 14 amino acids. DNA for the CDR3: TGTGCCAGCAGTACTAGCATCCCCCAAGAGACCCAGTACTTC. This sequence encodes CASSTSIPQETQYF.

CDR3 sequence reads: CASSQEWTVYGYTF. The CDR3 coding sequence is TGTGCCAGCAGTCAAGAATGGACAGTCTACGGCTACACCTTC. The rearrangement uses TRBV25-1 and TRBJ1-2; D perhaps matches TRBD1 (6 bases). The CDR3 consists of 14 residues. Deletions cut 5 bases from V and 8 bases from J, with 18 bases between. Germline V gene sequence: CDR1 MGHDK, CDR2 SYGVNS.

V usage is TRBV6-1 and J usage is TRBJ2-2, with D possibly TRBD2 on 5 matching bases. The CDR3 contains 14 residues. Germline CDR1 MNHNS, CDR2 SASEGT. The germline V and J ends were trimmed by 0 bases and 6 bases, with 8 bases remaining between them. The CDR3 DNA follows: TGTGCCAGCAGTGAAGCGAGCGGATCCGGGGAGCTGTTTTTT. Translated: CASSEASGSGELFF.

This clone was counted at least ten times. The CDR3 spells CASSFAMNQPQHF. CDR3 nucleotides: TGTGCCAGCAGTTTCGCGATGAATCAGCCCCAGCATTTT. The gene calls are TRBV12-3 or TRBV12-4 and TRBJ1-5; D gene uncertain. This CDR3 comprises 13 residues. Trimming stripped 3 bases from V and 4 bases from J, with 7 bases between.

This clone appeared once. This chain connects TRBV7-3 to TRBJ1-3, with a tentative D call TRBD1 (5 bases). Germline lookup yields CDR1 SGHTA and CDR2 FQGTGA. The V gene lost 2 bases and the J gene lost 0 bases, with 8 bases spanning the gap. CDR3 length: 15 amino acids. DNA for the CDR3: TGTGCCAGCAGCTTAGGGGGGAGCTCTGGAAACACCATATATTTT. Protein product: CASSLGGSSGNTIYF.

The rearrangement uses TRBV6-5 and TRBJ2-3; D perhaps matches TRBD2 (6 bases). V lost 5 bases and J 3 bases, leaving 9 bases between the germline ends. The CDR3 consists of 13 residues. In germline, CDR1 is MNHEY, CDR2 SVGAGI. In DNA, the CDR3 is TGTGCCAGCAGTACACGGGGGACAGATACGCAGTATTTT. Translation gives CASSTRGTDTQYF.

V and J are TRBV4-1 and TRBJ1-6, with a possible D match to TRBD1 (6 bases). The length of the CDR3 is 20 residues. Trimming took off 4 bases at V and 2 bases at J, with 24 bases between the two ends. Germline-derived CDR1 and CDR2 are MGHRA and YSYEKL. DNA of the CDR3: TGCGCCAGCAGCCCCAGGGGCGGGGGGCCCCGAGGGGCCTATAATTCACCCCTCCACTTT. Its protein is CASSPRGGGPRGAYNSPLHF.

The chain has TRBV6-5 and TRBJ2-3, with TRBD2 identical over 7 bases. V was clipped by 5 bases and J by 4 bases; unmatched bases: 3. This CDR3 contains 13 residues. Germline CDR1 reads MNHEY; CDR2 reads SVGAGI. Here the CDR3 DNA reads TGTGCCAGCAGTAACGGACTAGCAGATACGCAGTATTTT. It encodes CASSNGLADTQYF.

The chain is built from TRBV24-1 and TRBJ2-2, with D unclear. The CDR3 totals 16 residues. Germline-derived CDR1 and CDR2 are KGHDR and SFDVKD. V lost 1 base to trimming and J lost 3 bases, with 11 bases between them. The CDR3 is CATSDLKPQDTGELFF. The CDR3 DNA reads as TGTGCCACCAGTGATTTAAAACCGCAGGACACCGGGGAGCTGTTTTTT.

The chain employs TRBV11-2 and TRBJ1-3; perhaps TRBD1 as D (5 bases). The CDR3 has 14 amino acids. Germline V CDR1 and CDR2: SGHAT, FQNNGV. V lost 1 base and J lost 2, with 6 bases in between. CDR3 sequence (DNA): TGTGCCAGCAGCTTAGCCAGGGCTGGAAACACCATATATTTT. It encodes CASSLARAGNTIYF.

The chain employs TRBV7-2 and TRBJ1-4; D uncertain. The CDR3 loop spans 14 amino acids. Trimming stripped 2 bases from V and 2 bases from J, with 6 bases between. The germline CDR1 and CDR2 sequences are SGHTA and FQGNSA. Here the CDR3 reads CASSLSRTNEKLFF. In DNA form, the CDR3 reads TGTGCCAGCAGCTTAAGCAGGACTAATGAAAAACTGTTTTTT.

The chain employs TRBV19 and TRBJ1-2; D may be TRBD1 (6 bases). Germline lookup yields CDR1 LNHDA and CDR2 SQIVND (reference sequence). This CDR3 has 14 residues. Deletions cut 6 bases from V and 1 base from J, with 12 bases between. The CDR3 DNA reads as TGTGCCAGTAGCGGACAGACTCATAACTATGGCTACACCTTC. Protein: CASSGQTHNYGYTF.

The CDR3 loop reads CASSERQDKFFF. Written as DNA, the CDR3 is TGTGCCAGCAGTGAGAGGCAGGACAAGTTTTTCTTT. The chain has TRBV6-1 and TRBJ1-1; D perhaps matches TRBD1 (5 bases). The germline CDR1 and CDR2 sequences are MNHNS and SASEGT. CDR3 length: 12 amino acids. Trimming stripped 3 bases from V and 13 bases from J, with 15 bases between.

This chain uses TRBV18 with TRBJ1-4; no clear D gene. The V gene's germline CDR1 is KGHSH and CDR2 LQKENI. The CDR3 is made up of 14 amino acids. V was cut by 2 bases and J by 7 bases, with 11 bases left in between. CDR3 coding DNA: TGTGCCAGCTCACCAACTCCCCGAGGTGAAAAACTGTTTTTT. The encoded protein is CASSPTPRGEKLFF.

The chain employs TRBV11-2 and TRBJ2-1; tentative D call: TRBD2 (5 bases). From germline, CDR1 is SGHAT and CDR2 FQNNGV. There are 16 residues in the CDR3. V was pared by 4 bases and J by 1 base, with 14 bases between. The CDR3 loop is CASSWPPRGSYNEQFF. The CDR3 DNA is TGTGCCAGCAGCTGGCCGCCTCGGGGTTCCTACAATGAGCAGTTCTTC.

The chain carries TRBV19 and TRBJ2-1; D remains unclear. Trimming shortened V by 0 bases and J by 6 bases, and 9 bases separated the two germline ends. Germline lookup yields CDR1 LNHDA and CDR2 SQIVND (reference sequence). The CDR3 totals 14 residues. CDR3 bases: TGTGCCAGTAGTATAGACAGACTTCTCAATGAGCAGTTCTTC. Translating gives CASSIDRLLNEQFF.